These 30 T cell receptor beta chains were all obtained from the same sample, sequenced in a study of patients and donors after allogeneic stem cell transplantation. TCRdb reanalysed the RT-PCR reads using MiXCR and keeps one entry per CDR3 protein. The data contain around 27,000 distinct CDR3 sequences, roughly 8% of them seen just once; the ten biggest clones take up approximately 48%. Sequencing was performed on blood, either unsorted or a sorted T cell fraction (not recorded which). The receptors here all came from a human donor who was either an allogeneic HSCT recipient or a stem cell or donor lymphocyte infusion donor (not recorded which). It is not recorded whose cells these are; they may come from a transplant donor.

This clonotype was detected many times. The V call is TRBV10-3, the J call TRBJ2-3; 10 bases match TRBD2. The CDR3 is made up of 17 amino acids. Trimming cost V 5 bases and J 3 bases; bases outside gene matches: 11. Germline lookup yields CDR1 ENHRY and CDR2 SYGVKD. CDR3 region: CAISSGPTSGVTDTQYF. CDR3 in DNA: TGTGCCATCAGTTCCGGACCAACTAGCGGGGTTACAGATACGCAGTATTTT.

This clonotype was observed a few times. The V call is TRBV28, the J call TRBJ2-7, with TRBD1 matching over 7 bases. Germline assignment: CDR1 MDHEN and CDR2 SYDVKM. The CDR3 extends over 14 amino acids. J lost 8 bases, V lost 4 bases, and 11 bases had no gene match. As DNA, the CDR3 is TGTGCCAGCAGTTCCCCACCGGGACAGCCCCAGCAGTACTTC. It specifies CASSSPPGQPQQYF.

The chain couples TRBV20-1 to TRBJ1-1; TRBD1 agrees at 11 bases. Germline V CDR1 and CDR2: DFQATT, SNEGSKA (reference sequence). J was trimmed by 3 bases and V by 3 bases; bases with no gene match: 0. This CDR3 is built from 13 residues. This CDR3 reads CSARGQGDTEAFF. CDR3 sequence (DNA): TGCAGTGCTAGGGGACAGGGGGACACTGAAGCTTTCTTT.

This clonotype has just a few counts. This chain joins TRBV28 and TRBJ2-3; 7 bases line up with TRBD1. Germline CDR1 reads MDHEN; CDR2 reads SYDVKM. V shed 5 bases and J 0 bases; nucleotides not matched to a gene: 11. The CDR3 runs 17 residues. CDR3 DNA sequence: TGTGCCAGCAGTCCTCCCCATTGGACAGGAAGCACAGATACGCAGTATTTT. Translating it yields CASSPPHWTGSTDTQYF.

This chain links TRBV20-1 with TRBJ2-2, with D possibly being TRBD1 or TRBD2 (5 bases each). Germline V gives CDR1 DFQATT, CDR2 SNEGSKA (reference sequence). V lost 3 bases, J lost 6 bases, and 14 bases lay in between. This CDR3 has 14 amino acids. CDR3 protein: CSASGGMGAGELFF. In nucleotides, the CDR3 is TGCAGTGCTAGCGGCGGAATGGGGGCCGGGGAGCTGTTTTTT.

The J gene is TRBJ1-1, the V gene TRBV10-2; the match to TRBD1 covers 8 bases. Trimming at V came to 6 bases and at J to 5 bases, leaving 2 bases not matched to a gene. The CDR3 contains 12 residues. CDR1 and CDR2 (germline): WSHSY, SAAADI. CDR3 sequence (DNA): TGCGCCAGCAGGCAGGGGGCGACTGAAGCTTTCTTT. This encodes CASRQGATEAFF.

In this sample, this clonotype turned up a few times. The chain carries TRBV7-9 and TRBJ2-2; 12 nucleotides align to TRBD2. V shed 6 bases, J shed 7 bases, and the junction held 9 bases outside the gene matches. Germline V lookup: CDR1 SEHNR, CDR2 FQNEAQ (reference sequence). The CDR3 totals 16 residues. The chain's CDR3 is CASRLRLAGVVGELFF. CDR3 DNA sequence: TGTGCCAGCAGACTCAGACTAGCGGGAGTTGTCGGGGAGCTGTTTTTT.

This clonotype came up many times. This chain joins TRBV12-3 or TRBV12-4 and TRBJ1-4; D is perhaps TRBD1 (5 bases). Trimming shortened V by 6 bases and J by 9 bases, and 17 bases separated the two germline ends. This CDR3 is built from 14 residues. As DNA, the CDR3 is TGTGCCAGCAGCGAAGACGGGGGGGTTAAAAAACTGTTTTTT. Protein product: CASSEDGGVKKLFF.

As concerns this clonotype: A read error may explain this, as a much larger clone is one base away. The chain's CDR3 is CASSLDYNTVAFF. For the CDR3, the DNA is TGTGCCAGCAGCTTAGATTACAATACTGTAGCTTTCTTT. V and J are TRBV7-8 and TRBJ1-1; D gene ambiguous. The CDR3 has 13 amino acids. Germline V gene lookup returns CDR1 SGHVS and CDR2 FQNEAQ.

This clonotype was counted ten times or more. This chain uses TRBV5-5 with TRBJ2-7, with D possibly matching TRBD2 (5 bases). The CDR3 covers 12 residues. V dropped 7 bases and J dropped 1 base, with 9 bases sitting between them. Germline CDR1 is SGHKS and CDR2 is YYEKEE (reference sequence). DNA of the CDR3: TGTGCCAGCGGCCGAGGGTCCTACGAGCAGTACTTC. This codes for CASGRGSYEQYF.

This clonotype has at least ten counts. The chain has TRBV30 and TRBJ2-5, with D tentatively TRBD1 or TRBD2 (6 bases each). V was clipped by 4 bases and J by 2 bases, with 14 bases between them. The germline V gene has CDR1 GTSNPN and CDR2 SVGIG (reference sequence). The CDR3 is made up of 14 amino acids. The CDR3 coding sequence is TGTGCCTGGACAGGGGACCGGGGGCAAGAGACCCAGTACTTC. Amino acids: CAWTGDRGQETQYF.

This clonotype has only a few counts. CDR3 bases: TGCAGTGCTAGAGACATACTAGCGGGAGGGGTCTACGAGCAGTACTTC. It yields the protein CSARDILAGGVYEQYF. The genes are TRBV20-1 and TRBJ2-7, with 13 bases aligning to TRBD2. From germline, CDR1 is DFQATT and CDR2 SNEGSKA (reference sequence). The V and J ends lost 0 bases and 3 bases, in that order; junction bases with no gene match: 5. This CDR3 contains 16 residues.

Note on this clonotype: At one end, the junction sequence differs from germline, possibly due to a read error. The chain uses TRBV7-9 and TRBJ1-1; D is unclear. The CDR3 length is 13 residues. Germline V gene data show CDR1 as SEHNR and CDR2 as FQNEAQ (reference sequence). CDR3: CASSLDGHTEAFF. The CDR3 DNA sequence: TGTGCCAGCAGTTTAGACGGGCACACTGAAGCTTTCTTT.

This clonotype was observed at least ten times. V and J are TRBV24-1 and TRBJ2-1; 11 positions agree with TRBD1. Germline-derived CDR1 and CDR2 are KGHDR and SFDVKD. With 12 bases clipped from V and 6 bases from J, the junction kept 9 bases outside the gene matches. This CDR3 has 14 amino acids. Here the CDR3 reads CARKGTGGGNEQFF. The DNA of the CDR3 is TGTGCCCGTAAGGGGACAGGGGGTGGCAATGAGCAGTTCTTC.

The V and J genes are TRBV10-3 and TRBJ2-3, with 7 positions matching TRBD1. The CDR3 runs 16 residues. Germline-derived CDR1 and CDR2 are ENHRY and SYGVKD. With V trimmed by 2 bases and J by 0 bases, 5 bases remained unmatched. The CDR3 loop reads CAISEGTASSTDTQYF. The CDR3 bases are TGTGCCATCAGTGAGGGGACAGCCAGTAGCACAGATACGCAGTATTTT.

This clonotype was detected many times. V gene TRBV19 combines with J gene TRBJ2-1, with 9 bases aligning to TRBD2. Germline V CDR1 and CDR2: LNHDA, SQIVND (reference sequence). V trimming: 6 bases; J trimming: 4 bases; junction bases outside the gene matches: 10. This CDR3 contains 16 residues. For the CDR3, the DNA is TGTGCCAGTAGCTTTATAGCGGGGGAGCTTTACAATGAGCAGTTCTTC. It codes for CASSFIAGELYNEQFF.

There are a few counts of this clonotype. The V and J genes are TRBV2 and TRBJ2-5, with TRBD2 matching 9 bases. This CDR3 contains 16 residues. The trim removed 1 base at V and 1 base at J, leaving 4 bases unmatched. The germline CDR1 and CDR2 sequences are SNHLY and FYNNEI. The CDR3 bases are TGTGCCAGCAGTGAAGTCGGTAGCGGGGGCCAAGAGACCCAGTACTTC. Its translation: CASSEVGSGGQETQYF.

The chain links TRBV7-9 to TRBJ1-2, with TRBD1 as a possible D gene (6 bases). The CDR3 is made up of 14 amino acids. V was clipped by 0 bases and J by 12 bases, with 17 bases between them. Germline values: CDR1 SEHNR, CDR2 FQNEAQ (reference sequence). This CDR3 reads CASSLARDTKWNTF. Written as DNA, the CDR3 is TGTGCCAGCAGCTTAGCGAGGGACACCAAATGGAACACCTTC.

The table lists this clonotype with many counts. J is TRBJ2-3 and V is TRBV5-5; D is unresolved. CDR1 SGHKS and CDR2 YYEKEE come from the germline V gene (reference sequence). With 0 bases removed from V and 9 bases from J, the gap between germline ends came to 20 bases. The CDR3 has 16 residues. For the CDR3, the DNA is TGTGCCAGCAGCTTGGGGCGGAGTCCGGGCAGTGCGACGCAGTATTTT. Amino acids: CASSLGRSPGSATQYF.

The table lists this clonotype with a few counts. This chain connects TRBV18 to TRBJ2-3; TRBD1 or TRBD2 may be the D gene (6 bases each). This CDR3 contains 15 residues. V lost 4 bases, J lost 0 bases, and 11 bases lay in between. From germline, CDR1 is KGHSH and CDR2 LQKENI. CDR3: CASSLRGPSTDTQYF. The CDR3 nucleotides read TGTGCCAGCTCACTCCGGGGGCCCAGCACAGATACGCAGTATTTT.

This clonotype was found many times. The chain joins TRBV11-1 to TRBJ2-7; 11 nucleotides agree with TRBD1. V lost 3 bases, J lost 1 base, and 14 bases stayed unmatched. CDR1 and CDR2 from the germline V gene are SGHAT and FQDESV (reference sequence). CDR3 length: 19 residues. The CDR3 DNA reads TGTGCCAGCAGCTTGGGGGACAGGGGGGTGATGGGCAGTTCCTACGAGCAGTACTTC. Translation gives CASSLGDRGVMGSSYEQYF.

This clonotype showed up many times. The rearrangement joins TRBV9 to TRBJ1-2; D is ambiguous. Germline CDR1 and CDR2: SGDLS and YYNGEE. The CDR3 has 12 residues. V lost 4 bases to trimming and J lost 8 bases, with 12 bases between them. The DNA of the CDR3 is TGTGCCAGCAGCCTCCCGAGGGAGGGCTACACCTTC. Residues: CASSLPREGYTF.

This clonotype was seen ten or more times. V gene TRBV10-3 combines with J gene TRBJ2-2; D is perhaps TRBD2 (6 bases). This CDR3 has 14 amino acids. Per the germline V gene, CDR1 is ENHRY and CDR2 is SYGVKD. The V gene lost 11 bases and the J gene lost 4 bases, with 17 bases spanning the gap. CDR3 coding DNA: TGTGCCGCCACCAAGGGACTCCTCACCGGGGAGCTGTTTTTT. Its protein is CAATKGLLTGELFF.

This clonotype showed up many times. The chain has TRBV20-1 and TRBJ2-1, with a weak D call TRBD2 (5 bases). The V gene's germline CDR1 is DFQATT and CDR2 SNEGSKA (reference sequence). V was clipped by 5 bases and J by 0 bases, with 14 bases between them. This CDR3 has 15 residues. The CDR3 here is CSAVDVGSSYNEQFF. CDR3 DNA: TGCAGTGCTGTAGACGTGGGGAGCTCCTACAATGAGCAGTTCTTC.

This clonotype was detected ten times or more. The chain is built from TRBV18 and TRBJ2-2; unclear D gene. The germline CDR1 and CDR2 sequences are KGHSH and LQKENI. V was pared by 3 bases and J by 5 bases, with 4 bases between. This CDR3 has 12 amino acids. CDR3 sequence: CASSPRTGELFF. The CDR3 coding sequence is TGTGCCAGCTCACCGCGGACCGGGGAGCTGTTTTTT.

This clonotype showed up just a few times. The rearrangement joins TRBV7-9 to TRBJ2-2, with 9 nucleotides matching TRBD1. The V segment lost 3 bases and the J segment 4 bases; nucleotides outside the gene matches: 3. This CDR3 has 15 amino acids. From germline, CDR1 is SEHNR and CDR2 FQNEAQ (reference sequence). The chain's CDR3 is CASSLTGGITGELFF. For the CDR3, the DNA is TGTGCCAGCAGCTTGACAGGGGGTATCACCGGGGAGCTGTTTTTT.

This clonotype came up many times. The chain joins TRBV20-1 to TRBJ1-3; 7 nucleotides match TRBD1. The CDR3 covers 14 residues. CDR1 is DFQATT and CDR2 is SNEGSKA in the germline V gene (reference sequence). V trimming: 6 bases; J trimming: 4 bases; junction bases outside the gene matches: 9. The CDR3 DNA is TGCAGTGCCAGAAGACAGGGATCAGGAAACACCATATATTTT. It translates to CSARRQGSGNTIYF.

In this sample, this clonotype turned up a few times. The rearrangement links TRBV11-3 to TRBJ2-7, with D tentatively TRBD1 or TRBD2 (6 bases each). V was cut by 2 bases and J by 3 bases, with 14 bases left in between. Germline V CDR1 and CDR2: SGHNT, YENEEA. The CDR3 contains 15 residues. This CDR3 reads CASSLLGGGNYEQYF. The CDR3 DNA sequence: TGTGCCAGCAGCTTATTGGGGGGCGGAAACTACGAGCAGTACTTC.

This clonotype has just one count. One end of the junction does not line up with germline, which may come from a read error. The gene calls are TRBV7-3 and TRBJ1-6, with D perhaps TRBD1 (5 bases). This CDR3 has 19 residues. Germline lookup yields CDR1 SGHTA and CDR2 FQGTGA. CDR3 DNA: TGTGCCACCAGCTTAATGTTGGGGGGGGGTTATAACTATAATTCACCCCTCCACTTT. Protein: CATSLMLGGGYNYNSPLHF.

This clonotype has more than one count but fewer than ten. The CDR3 DNA sequence: TGCGCCAGCAGCTGGGACTTGGGGAGTGTGGAGCTGTTTTTT. Amino acid sequence: CASSWDLGSVELFF. This chain connects TRBV5-1 to TRBJ2-2; D may be TRBD2 (6 bases). Trimming left V 3 bases short and J 10 bases short, with 16 bases between. The CDR3 has 14 amino acids. In germline, CDR1 is SGHRS, CDR2 YFSETQ.